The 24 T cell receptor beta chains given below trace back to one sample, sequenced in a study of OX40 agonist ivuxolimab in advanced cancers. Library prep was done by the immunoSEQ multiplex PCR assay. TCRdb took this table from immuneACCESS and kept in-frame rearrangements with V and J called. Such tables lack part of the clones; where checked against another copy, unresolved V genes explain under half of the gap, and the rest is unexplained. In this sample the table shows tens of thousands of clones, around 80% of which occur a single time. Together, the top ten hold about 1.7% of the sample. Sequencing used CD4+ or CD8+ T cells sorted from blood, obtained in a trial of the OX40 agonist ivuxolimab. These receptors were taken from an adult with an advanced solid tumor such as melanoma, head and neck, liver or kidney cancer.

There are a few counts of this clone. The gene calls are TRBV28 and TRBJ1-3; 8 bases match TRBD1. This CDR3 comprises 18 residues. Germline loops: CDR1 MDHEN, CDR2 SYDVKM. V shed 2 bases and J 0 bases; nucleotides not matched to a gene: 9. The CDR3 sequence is CASSLVGTGQISGNTIYF. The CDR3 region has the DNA TGTGCCAGCAGTTTAGTCGGGACAGGCCAAATCTCTGGAAACACCATATATTTT.

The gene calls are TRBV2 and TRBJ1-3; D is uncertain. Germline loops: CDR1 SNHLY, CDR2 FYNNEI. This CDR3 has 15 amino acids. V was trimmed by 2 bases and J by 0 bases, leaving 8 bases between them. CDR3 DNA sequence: TGTGCCAGCAGTGAACTCCCGAGCTCTGGAAACACCATATATTTT. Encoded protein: CASSELPSSGNTIYF. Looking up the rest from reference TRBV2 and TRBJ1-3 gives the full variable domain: EPEVTQTPSHQVTQMGQEVILRCVPISNHLYFYWYRQILGQKVEFLVSFYNNEISEKSEIFDDQFSVERPDGSNFTLKIRSTKLEDSAMYFCASSELPSSGNTIYFGEGSWLTVV.

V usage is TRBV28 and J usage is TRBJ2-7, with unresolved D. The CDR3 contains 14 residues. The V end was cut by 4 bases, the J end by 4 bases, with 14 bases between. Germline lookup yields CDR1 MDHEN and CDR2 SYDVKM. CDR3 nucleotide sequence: TGTGCCAGCAGTTCCCCGGACCGCGAATACGAGCAGTACTTC. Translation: CASSSPDREYEQYF.

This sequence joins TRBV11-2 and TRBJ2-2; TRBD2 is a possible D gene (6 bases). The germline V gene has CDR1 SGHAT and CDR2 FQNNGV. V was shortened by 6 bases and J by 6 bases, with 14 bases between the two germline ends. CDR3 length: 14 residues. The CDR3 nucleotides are TGTGCCAGCAGGAAACCGGGGGTTGCCGGGGAGCTGTTTTTT. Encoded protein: CASRKPGVAGELFF.

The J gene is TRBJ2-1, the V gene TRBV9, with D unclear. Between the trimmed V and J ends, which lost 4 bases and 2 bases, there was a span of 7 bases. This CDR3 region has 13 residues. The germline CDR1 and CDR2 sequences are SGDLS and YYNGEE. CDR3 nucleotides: TGTGCCAGCAGCTCCCGGCCCTACAATGAGCAGTTCTTC. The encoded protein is CASSSRPYNEQFF. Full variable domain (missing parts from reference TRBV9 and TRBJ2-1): DSGVTQTPKHLITATGQRVTLRCSPRSGDLSVYWYQQSLDQGLQFLIQYYNGEERAKGNILERFSAQQFPDLHSELNLSSLELGDSALYFCASSSRPYNEQFFGPGTRLTVL.

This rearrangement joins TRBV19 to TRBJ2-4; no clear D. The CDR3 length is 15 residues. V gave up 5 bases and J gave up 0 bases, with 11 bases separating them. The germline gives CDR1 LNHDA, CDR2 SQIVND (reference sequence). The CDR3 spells CASSRSLIAKNIQYF. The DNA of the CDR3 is TGTGCCAGTAGTCGGTCTCTAATAGCCAAAAACATTCAGTACTTC.

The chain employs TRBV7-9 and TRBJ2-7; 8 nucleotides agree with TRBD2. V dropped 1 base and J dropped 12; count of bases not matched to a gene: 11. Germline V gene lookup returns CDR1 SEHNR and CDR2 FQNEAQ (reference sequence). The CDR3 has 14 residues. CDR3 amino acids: CASSLGFGRGVLYF. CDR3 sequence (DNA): TGTGCCAGCAGCTTAGGGTTCGGGCGGGGGGTCCTGTACTTC.

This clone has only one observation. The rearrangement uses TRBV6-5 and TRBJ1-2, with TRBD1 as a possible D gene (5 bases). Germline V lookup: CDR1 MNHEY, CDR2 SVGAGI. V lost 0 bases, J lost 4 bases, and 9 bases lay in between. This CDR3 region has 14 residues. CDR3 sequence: CASSYSPGAYGYTF. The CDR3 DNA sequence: TGTGCCAGCAGTTACTCGCCCGGGGCCTATGGCTACACCTTC.

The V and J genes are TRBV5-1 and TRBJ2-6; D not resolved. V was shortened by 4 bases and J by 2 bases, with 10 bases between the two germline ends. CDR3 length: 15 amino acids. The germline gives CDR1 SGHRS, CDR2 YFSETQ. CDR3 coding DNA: TGCGCCAGCAGCCGGAATTCGGCTGGGGCCAACGTCCTGACTTTC. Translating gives CASSRNSAGANVLTF.

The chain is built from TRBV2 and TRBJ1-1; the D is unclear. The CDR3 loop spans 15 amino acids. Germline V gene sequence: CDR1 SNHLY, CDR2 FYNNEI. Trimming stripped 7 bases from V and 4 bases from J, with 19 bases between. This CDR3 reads CASKPRTAGGTEAFF. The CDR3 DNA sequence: TGTGCCAGCAAACCAAGGACTGCCGGCGGCACTGAAGCTTTCTTT.

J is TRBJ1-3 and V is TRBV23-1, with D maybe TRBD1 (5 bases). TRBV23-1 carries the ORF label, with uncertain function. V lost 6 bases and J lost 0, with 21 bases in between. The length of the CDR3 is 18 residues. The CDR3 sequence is CASRERPGTRPSGNTIYF. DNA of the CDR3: TGCGCCAGCAGGGAAAGGCCGGGGACCCGACCCTCTGGAAACACCATATATTTT.

The CDR3 sequence: CAWRGLAGGLGTYNEQFF. The CDR3 nucleotides read TGTGCCTGGAGGGGACTAGCGGGGGGGCTTGGGACCTACAATGAGCAGTTCTTC. This chain links TRBV30 with TRBJ2-1, with 16 bases lining up with TRBD2. CDR3 length: 18 amino acids. V lost 3 bases, J lost 2 bases, and 7 bases stayed unmatched. The germline V gene has CDR1 GTSNPN and CDR2 SVGIG (reference sequence). The whole variable domain, remainder taken from reference TRBV30 and TRBJ2-1, is SQTIHQWPATLVQPVGSPLSLECTVEGTSNPNLYWYRQAAGRGLQLLFYSVGIGQISSEVPQNLSASRPQDRQFILSSKKLLLSDSGFYLCAWRGLAGGLGTYNEQFFGPGTRLTVL.

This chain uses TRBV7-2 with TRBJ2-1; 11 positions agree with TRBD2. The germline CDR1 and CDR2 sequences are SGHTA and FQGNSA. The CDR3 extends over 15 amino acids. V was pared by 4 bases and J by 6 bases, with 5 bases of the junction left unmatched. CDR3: CASSSLAGGLNEQFF. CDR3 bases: TGTGCCAGCAGCTCCTTAGCGGGGGGGCTCAATGAGCAGTTCTTC. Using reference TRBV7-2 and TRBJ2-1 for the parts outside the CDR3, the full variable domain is GAGVSQSPSNKVTEKGKDVELRCDPISGHTALYWYRQSLGQGLEFLIYFQGNSAPDKSGLPSDRFSAERTGGSVSTLTIQRTQQEDSAVYLCASSSLAGGLNEQFFGPGTRLTVL.

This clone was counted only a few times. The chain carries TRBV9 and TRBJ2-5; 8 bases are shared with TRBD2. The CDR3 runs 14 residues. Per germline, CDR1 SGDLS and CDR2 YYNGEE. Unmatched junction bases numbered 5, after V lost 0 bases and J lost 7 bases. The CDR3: CASSVAAGEGTQYF. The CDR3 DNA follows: TGTGCCAGCAGCGTAGCAGCGGGGGAAGGGACCCAGTACTTC.

This chain's CDR3 is CASSSHPEETQYF. The DNA for the CDR3 is TGCGCCAGCAGTTCCCACCCAGAAGAGACCCAGTACTTC. This chain links TRBV5-1 with TRBJ2-5, with no clear D. V dropped 5 bases and J dropped 3 bases, with 11 bases sitting between them. Germline V gene sequence: CDR1 SGHRS, CDR2 YFSETQ. The CDR3 is 13 amino acids.

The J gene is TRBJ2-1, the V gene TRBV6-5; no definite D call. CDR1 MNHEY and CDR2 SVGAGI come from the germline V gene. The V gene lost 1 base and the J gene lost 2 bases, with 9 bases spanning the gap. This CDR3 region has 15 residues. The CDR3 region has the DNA TGTGCCAGCAGTTACTGGGCGGACCCCTACAATGAGCAGTTCTTC. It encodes CASSYWADPYNEQFF.

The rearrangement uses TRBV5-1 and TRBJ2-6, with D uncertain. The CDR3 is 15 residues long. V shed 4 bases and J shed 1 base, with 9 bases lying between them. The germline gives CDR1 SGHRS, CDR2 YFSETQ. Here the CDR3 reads CASSLVGSGANVLTF. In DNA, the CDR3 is TGCGCCAGCAGCCTGGTGGGGTCTGGGGCCAACGTCCTGACTTTC. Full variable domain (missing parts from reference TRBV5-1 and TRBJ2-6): KAGVTQTPRYLIKTRGQQVTLSCSPISGHRSVSWYQQTPGQGLQFLFEYFSETQRNKGNFPGRFSGRQFSNSRSEMNVSTLELGDSALYLCASSLVGSGANVLTFGAGSRLTVL.

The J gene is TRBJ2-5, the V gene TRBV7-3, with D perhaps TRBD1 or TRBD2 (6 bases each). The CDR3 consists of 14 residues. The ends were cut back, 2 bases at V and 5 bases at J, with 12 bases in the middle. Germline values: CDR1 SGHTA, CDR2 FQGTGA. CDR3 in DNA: TGTGCCAGCAGCTTAGGGGGGCCAGGGGAGACCCAGTACTTC. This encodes CASSLGGPGETQYF.

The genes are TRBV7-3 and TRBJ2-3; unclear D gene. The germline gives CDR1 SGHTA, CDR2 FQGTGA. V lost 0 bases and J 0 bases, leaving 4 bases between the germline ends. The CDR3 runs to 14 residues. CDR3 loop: CASSLTRSTDTQYF. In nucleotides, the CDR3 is TGTGCCAGCAGCTTAACGCGCAGCACAGATACGCAGTATTTT. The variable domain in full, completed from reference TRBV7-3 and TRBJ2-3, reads GAGVSQTPSNKVTEKGKYVELRCDPISGHTALYWYRQSLGQGPEFLIYFQGTGAADDSGLPNDRFFAVRPEGSVSTLKIQRTERGDSAVYLCASSLTRSTDTQYFGPGTRLTVL.

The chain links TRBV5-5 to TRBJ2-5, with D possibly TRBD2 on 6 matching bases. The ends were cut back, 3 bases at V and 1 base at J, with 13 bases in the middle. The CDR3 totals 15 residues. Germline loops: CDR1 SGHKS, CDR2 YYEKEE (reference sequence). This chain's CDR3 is CASSSPLGGQETQYF. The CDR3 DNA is TGTGCCAGCAGCTCCCCGTTGGGGGGCCAAGAGACCCAGTACTTC.

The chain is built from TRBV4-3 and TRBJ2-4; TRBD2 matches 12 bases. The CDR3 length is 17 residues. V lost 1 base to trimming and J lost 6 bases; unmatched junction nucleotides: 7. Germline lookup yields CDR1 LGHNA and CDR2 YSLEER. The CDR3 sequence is CASSQAASGGASNIQYF. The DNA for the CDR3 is TGCGCCAGCAGCCAAGCCGCTAGCGGGGGGGCTTCAAACATTCAGTACTTC.

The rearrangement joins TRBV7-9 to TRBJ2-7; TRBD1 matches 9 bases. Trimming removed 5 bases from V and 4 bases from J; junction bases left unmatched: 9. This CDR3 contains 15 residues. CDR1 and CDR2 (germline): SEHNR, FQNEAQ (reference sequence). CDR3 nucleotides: TGTGCCAGCAGCCCCAGGACAGGGGTAGGGTACGAGCAGTACTTC. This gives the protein CASSPRTGVGYEQYF.

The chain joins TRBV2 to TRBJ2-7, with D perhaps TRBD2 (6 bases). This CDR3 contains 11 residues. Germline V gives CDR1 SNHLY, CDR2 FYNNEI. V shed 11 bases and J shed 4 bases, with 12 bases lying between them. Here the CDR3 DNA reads TGTGCCGGGAGGAGGGAATACGAGCAGTACTTC. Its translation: CAGRREYEQYF.

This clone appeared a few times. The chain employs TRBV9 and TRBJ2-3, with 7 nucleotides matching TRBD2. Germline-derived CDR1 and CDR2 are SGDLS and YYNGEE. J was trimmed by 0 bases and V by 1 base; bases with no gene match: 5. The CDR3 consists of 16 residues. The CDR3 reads CASSVREGSSTDTQYF. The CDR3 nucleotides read TGTGCCAGCAGCGTAAGGGAGGGGTCTAGCACAGATACGCAGTATTTT. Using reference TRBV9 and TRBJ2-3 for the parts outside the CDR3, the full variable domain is DSGVTQTPKHLITATGQRVTLRCSPRSGDLSVYWYQQSLDQGLQFLIQYYNGEERAKGNILERFSAQQFPDLHSELNLSSLELGDSALYFCASSVREGSSTDTQYFGPGTRLTVL.